A selection of T cell receptor beta chains follows, all from one sample in a study of cytotoxic CD8 clonotypes in ibrutinib-treated CLL. Here immunoSEQ multiplex PCR was the method, and the copy in TCRdb shows in-frame clones only, minus some. The sample records roughly 47,000 clones, roughly 57% being singletons. Material: PBMCs, obtained after 12 months of ibrutinib treatment. The receptors come from a human donor with chronic lymphocytic leukemia. Both conserved end residues are trimmed from each CDR3. The D gene is left open where the match is weak.

D	V	J	CDR3
-	TRBV4-1	TRBJ2-3	ASSQGGPIGGLDTQY
-	TRBV18	TRBJ1-5	ASSPELLTSSNQPQH
-	TRBV14	TRBJ2-7	ASRRNSFLTFYEQY
-	TRBV4-2	TRBJ1-1	ASSQGAGSSMNTEAF
TRBD2	TRBV19	TRBJ2-1	ASSIVSGTILNEQF
-	TRBV7-6	TRBJ2-1	ASSLVARNEQF
-	TRBV29-1	TRBJ1-1	SVSTEAF
TRBD1	TRBV18	TRBJ1-3	ASSPIEGQAYSGNTIY
TRBD2	TRBV11-3	TRBJ2-1	ASSLGGTSASYNEQF
-	TRBV20-1	TRBJ2-5	SAQETQY
-	TRBV5-1	TRBJ2-5	ASRREETQY
-	TRBV28	TRBJ2-3	AGSKEFTDTQY
-	TRBV28	TRBJ1-1	ASSLGLRVRTEAF
-	TRBV25-1	TRBJ2-7	ASSEGLGEQY
TRBD1	TRBV27	TRBJ2-7	ASSLRTGEMYEQY
TRBD1	TRBV6-1	TRBJ1-4	ASSDDRGLFEKLF
TRBD1	TRBV6-1	TRBJ1-2	ASSESNGQGRGYT
-	TRBV20-1	TRBJ2-7	SAKRYEQY
TRBD1	TRBV6-1	TRBJ1-2	ASRMDRGSGYT
-	TRBV27	TRBJ2-6	ASSSGSGANVLT
-	TRBV29-1	TRBJ1-4	SVYGNNEKLF
-	TRBV5-5	TRBJ1-3	ASSLGQGNTIY
TRBD2	TRBV5-1	TRBJ2-7	ASSLGTSGYEQY
-	TRBV2	TRBJ2-6	ASSGQTGANVLT
TRBD1	TRBV2	TRBJ1-3	ASSQQGASYGNTIY
TRBD2	TRBV5-5	TRBJ2-5	ASSQGLAGQETQY
-	TRBV28	TRBJ1-1	ASTASGGREAF
-	TRBV18	TRBJ2-7	ASSPQLGEQY
TRBD2	TRBV19	TRBJ2-1	ASSILVSGNNEQF
-	TRBV5-1	TRBJ1-2	ASSLAPGTSGGYT
-	TRBV28	TRBJ2-4	ASSFGKNIQY
-	TRBV7-9	TRBJ2-2	ASSLGVGSGELF
-	TRBV19	TRBJ2-2	ASSTTGELF
TRBD2	TRBV5-4	TRBJ2-7	ASSHPSSGSSYEQY
-	TRBV18	TRBJ2-5	ASSSIQAERETQY
TRBD1	TRBV5-1	TRBJ1-5	ASSFGQGVNQPQH
-	TRBV15	TRBJ1-4	ATSRDGEGNEKLF
TRBD2	TRBV7-8	TRBJ2-3	ASRGTSGSSDTQY
-	TRBV15	TRBJ1-3	ATSRDRLSGNTIY
TRBD1	TRBV10-3	TRBJ2-5	AISPNTGAVGETQY
-	TRBV6-1	TRBJ2-3	ASSEGSTDTQY
TRBD2	TRBV19	TRBJ2-2	ASSLAGGTGELF
TRBD1	TRBV29-1	TRBJ1-2	SLPGTGDYGYT
TRBD1	TRBV5-1	TRBJ2-5	ASSQGTGGSGRQETQY
TRBD1	TRBV19	TRBJ2-7	ASSIRTGPYEQY
-	TRBV5-1	TRBJ2-3	ASSQGQKPDTQY
-	TRBV2	TRBJ1-2	ASSVYREANT
-	TRBV5-1	TRBJ2-3	ASSLRGTDLNDPDTQY
-	TRBV5-6	TRBJ2-1	ASSADSYNEQF
TRBD1	TRBV27	TRBJ2-7	ASSTGEEQY
-	TRBV5-5	TRBJ1-1	ASNLKGRGDTEAF
TRBD1	TRBV6-1	TRBJ1-5	ASSGMTGGFGQPQH
-	TRBV30	TRBJ2-7	AWSVRVTGSTHLLTYEQY
-	TRBV29-1	TRBJ1-1	SVAVAVNTEAF
-	TRBV7-2	TRBJ1-4	ASSFGRGYEKLF
-	TRBV18	TRBJ2-2	ASSRSHGETSGELF
TRBD2	TRBV9	TRBJ2-1	ASSVDLAGVPF